This T cell receptor (beta chain) was found in a study of blood T cell repertoires in COVID-19. Study-wide background: There were acute and convalescent COVID-19 samples, and they came from the United States, Italy and Spain. In each case, the material was cDNA or gDNA derived from T cells, B-cell-depleted T cells, or PBMCs.

Original handling: Amplification of reference gene primers was used by the study to estimate nucleated cell counts. TCRdb keeps only in-frame clones here, not all; method: immunoSEQ multiplex PCR. The V and J calls and clone size are taken from that table; D and trimming were inferred from the DNA. This sample has about 240,000 clones; 87% occur once, and the top ten carry about 2.5%. Grouping used clinical history reported by participants in a survey and questionnaire. V lost 6 bases, J lost 5 bases, and 10 bases stayed unmatched. The CDR3 has 15 amino acids. Germline-derived CDR1 and CDR2 are MNHEY and SVGAGI.

This chain joins TRBV6-5 and TRBJ1-5; 7 nucleotides line up with TRBD1. This receptor was identified in a woman in her 30s with acute COVID-19. Sequencing was done on a sample of PBMCs or T cells enriched from blood (not recorded which). CDR3 protein: CASRTRLTGDQPQHF. The CDR3 DNA reads TGTGCCAGCAGGACCCGCCTTACAGGGGATCAGCCCCAGCATTTT.